One and the same sample provided the 32 T cell receptor beta chains below, sequenced in a study of cytomegalovirus exposure and HLA in healthy donors. This PCR relied on a set of 60 Vbeta primers and 13 Jbeta primers. TCRdb keeps only in-frame clones here, not all; method: immunoSEQ multiplex PCR. Here the sample spans fewer than 250,000 clones, around 73% being singletons. The specimen was PBMCs. The receptor source for this set is a male donor in good health and CMV-seronegative.

The chain has TRBV6-5 and TRBJ2-7; D might be TRBD2 (6 bases). CDR1 and CDR2 from the germline V gene are MNHEY and SVGAGI. Trimming took 2 bases from V and 6 from J, leaving 14 bases between them. This CDR3 contains 14 residues. In nucleotides, the CDR3 is TGTGCCAGCAGTTACCCCTCTAGACTAGGCGAGCAGTACTTC. Translation gives CASSYPSRLGEQYF.

This sequence joins TRBV28 and TRBJ2-1; D not resolved. The CDR3 runs to 14 residues. Trimming removed 6 bases at V and 7 bases at J, with 16 bases between. Germline CDR1 reads MDHEN; CDR2 reads SYDVKM. CDR3 residues: CASRGYTDKNEQFF. Here the CDR3 DNA reads TGTGCCAGCAGAGGCTACACAGACAAGAATGAGCAGTTCTTC.

The chain recombines TRBV7-6 with TRBJ2-7; 7 bases fit TRBD2. The CDR3 runs to 15 residues. V lost 1 base to trimming and J lost 2 bases; unmatched junction nucleotides: 5. The germline V gene has CDR1 SGHVS and CDR2 FNYEAQ. The CDR3 bases are TGTGCCAGCAGCTTAGTAGCTAGCGGTCCCTACGAGCAGTACTTC. Translated, it gives CASSLVASGPYEQYF. Together with reference TRBV7-6 and TRBJ2-7, the CDR3 gives the full variable domain: GAGVSQSPRYKVTKRGQDVALRCDPISGHVSLYWYRQALGQGPEFLTYFNYEAQQDKSGLPNDRFSAERPEGSISTLTIQRTEQRDSAMYRCASSLVASGPYEQYFGPGTRLTVT.

V and J are TRBV30 and TRBJ2-7, with a possible D match to TRBD2 (5 bases). V was clipped by 4 bases and J by 2 bases, with 9 bases between them. The CDR3 runs 12 residues. The germline gives CDR1 GTSNPN, CDR2 SVGIG (reference sequence). DNA of the CDR3: TGTGCCTGGAATAGCGAAACCTACGAGCAGTACTTC. Translating it yields CAWNSETYEQYF.

The chain combines TRBV7-9 with TRBJ2-1; D gene ambiguous. This CDR3 spans 13 amino acids. Between the trimmed V and J ends, which lost 6 bases and 8 bases, there was a span of 14 bases. CDR1 and CDR2 (germline): SEHNR, FQNEAQ (reference sequence). CDR3 coding DNA: TGTGCCAGCAGTTCGGTCGGCGGCGATGAGCAGTTCTTC. It encodes CASSSVGGDEQFF.

The gene calls are TRBV14 and TRBJ2-7, with D possibly being TRBD1 (6 bases). The CDR3 totals 15 residues. CDR1 is SGHDN, CDR2 FVKESK, per germline. The germline V and J ends were trimmed by 0 bases and 4 bases, with 13 bases remaining between them. The CDR3 spells CASSQDAGGSYEQYF. CDR3 bases: TGTGCCAGCAGCCAAGACGCTGGGGGCAGTTACGAGCAGTACTTC.

The genes are TRBV27 and TRBJ2-1; TRBD2 aligns across 15 bases. The J segment lost 9 bases and the V segment lost 2 bases, leaving 5 bases of the junction unmatched. The CDR3 runs 16 residues. Germline assignment: CDR1 MNHEY and CDR2 SMNVEV (reference sequence). CDR3 loop: CASSLGTSGRFGEQFF. In DNA form, the CDR3 reads TGTGCCAGCAGTTTAGGGACTAGCGGGAGGTTTGGTGAGCAGTTCTTC.

This chain joins TRBV7-3 and TRBJ2-3; TRBD2 agrees at 11 bases. The V and J ends lost 2 bases and 1 base, in that order; junction bases with no gene match: 14. This CDR3 has 20 residues. CDR1 is SGHTA, CDR2 FQGTGA, per germline. Written as DNA, the CDR3 is TGTGCCAGCAGCTTATCCGGTGGGACTAGCGGCACTGCTGGCACAGATACGCAGTATTTT. Encoded protein: CASSLSGGTSGTAGTDTQYF.

The V call is TRBV2, the J call TRBJ2-1, with 8 positions matching TRBD2. V lost 5 bases, J lost 5 bases, and 8 bases stayed unmatched. This CDR3 contains 15 residues. Germline lookup yields CDR1 SNHLY and CDR2 FYNNEI. CDR3 DNA: TGTGCCAGCAGTCCCACTAGCGGAGCCCACAATGAGCAGTTCTTC. Its translation: CASSPTSGAHNEQFF.

The chain carries TRBV5-1 and TRBJ2-2, with 9 bases identical to TRBD1. The CDR3 is made up of 18 amino acids. Germline lookup yields CDR1 SGHRS and CDR2 YFSETQ. J gave up 6 bases and V 1 base, and 13 bases lay outside the gene matches. The chain's CDR3 is CASSLTPRDRVVPGELFF. CDR3 nucleotide sequence: TGCGCCAGCAGCTTGACCCCCCGGGACAGGGTGGTTCCCGGGGAGCTGTTTTTT.

This clone appeared once. The chain recombines TRBV11-2 with TRBJ2-7; possibly TRBD2 for D (6 bases). V was clipped by 5 bases and J by 7 bases, with 24 bases between them. The CDR3 extends over 16 amino acids. Germline V CDR1 and CDR2: SGHAT, FQNNGV. The CDR3 region has the DNA TGTGCCAGCAGCCCCTGGGTCGGGACTCCTACGGGGGAGCAGTACTTC. This gives the protein CASSPWVGTPTGEQYF. Full variable domain (missing parts from reference TRBV11-2 and TRBJ2-7): EAGVAQSPRYKIIEKRQSVAFWCNPISGHATLYWYQQILGQGPKLLIQFQNNGVVDDSQLPKDRFSAERLKGVDSTLKIQPAKLEDSAVYLCASSPWVGTPTGEQYFGPGTRLTVT.

The chain is built from TRBV19 and TRBJ2-7; 10 bases are shared with TRBD1. This CDR3 region has 15 residues. Per the germline V gene, CDR1 is LNHDA and CDR2 is SQIVND (reference sequence). Trimming took 0 bases from V and 9 from J; bases not matched to a gene: 8. The CDR3 DNA sequence: TGTGCCAGTAGTATAGAGGGACAGGGGAAATTCGGGCAGTACTTC. Translation gives CASSIEGQGKFGQYF.

This clone is a singleton in its sample. The CDR3: CASIDTGRGSYEQYF. The CDR3 coding sequence is TGTGCCAGCATCGACACAGGGAGAGGCTCCTACGAGCAGTACTTC. The chain carries TRBV6-5 and TRBJ2-7; the D gene is possibly TRBD1 (6 bases). This CDR3 has 15 amino acids. Germline-derived CDR1 and CDR2 are MNHEY and SVGAGI. V was cut by 7 bases and J by 0 bases, with 16 bases left in between.

The chain links TRBV6-5 to TRBJ2-5; no clear D. The CDR3 has 15 residues. Per germline, CDR1 MNHEY and CDR2 SVGAGI. Trimming pared 0 bases from V and 1 base from J, leaving 9 bases between. CDR3 DNA sequence: TGTGCCAGCAGTTACTCTTCCCCTCCCCAAGAGACCCAGTACTTC. Its translation is CASSYSSPPQETQYF.

The table lists this clone with a few counts. The chain recombines TRBV6-6 with TRBJ2-4, with a tentative D call TRBD1 (6 bases). The ends were cut back, 4 bases at V and 5 bases at J, with 15 bases in the middle. Germline values: CDR1 MNHNY, CDR2 SVGAGI (reference sequence). The CDR3 consists of 15 residues. CDR3 coding DNA: TGTGCCAGCAGTTCGGGGACACGGGCGCAAAACATTCAGTACTTC. Protein: CASSSGTRAQNIQYF.

The chain combines TRBV5-6 with TRBJ1-4, with 8 bases identical to TRBD1. Germline V lookup: CDR1 SGHDT, CDR2 YYEEEE. The CDR3 is 14 amino acids. With V trimmed by 2 bases and J by 8 bases, 5 bases remained unmatched. The CDR3 here is CASSFGTGQEKLFF. The CDR3 coding sequence is TGTGCCAGCAGCTTCGGGACAGGTCAAGAAAAACTGTTTTTT.

This sequence joins TRBV28 and TRBJ2-7, with 8 positions matching TRBD2. The CDR3 has 14 amino acids. Germline V gene lookup returns CDR1 MDHEN and CDR2 SYDVKM. V dropped 7 bases and J dropped 4; count of bases not matched to a gene: 9. CDR3 amino acids: CASMEWSGSYEQYF. For the CDR3, the DNA is TGTGCCAGCATGGAGTGGAGCGGGAGTTACGAGCAGTACTTC.

The chain links TRBV5-3 to TRBJ2-3; D possibly corresponds to TRBD1 (6 bases). TRBV5-3 is placed among ORFs of uncertain function. The CDR3 spans 17 residues. The V and J ends lost 7 bases and 0 bases respectively, with 21 bases between them. The CDR3 DNA sequence: TGTGCCAGAGGTTCCGGTAGGGGGTCTGAGAGCACAGATACGCAGTATTTT. This translates into CARGSGRGSESTDTQYF.

CDR3 sequence reads: CASSHQGAGVNQPQHF. The CDR3 DNA is TGTGCCAGCAGCCATCAAGGGGCAGGTGTCAATCAGCCCCAGCATTTT. The chain combines TRBV2 with TRBJ1-5, with D perhaps matching TRBD1 (5 bases). Trimming removed 6 bases from V and 3 bases from J, with 18 bases in between. The CDR3 sequence is 16 residues long. Germline-derived CDR1 and CDR2 are SNHLY and FYNNEI.

J is TRBJ2-7 and V is TRBV6-1; D unclear. Germline V gives CDR1 MNHNS, CDR2 SASEGT. The CDR3 is 14 amino acids. Trimming pared 6 bases from V and 0 bases from J, leaving 12 bases between. The chain's CDR3 is CASSYTEPSYEQYF. The CDR3 DNA reads as TGTGCCAGCAGCTACACAGAGCCCTCCTACGAGCAGTACTTC.

The J gene is TRBJ2-1, the V gene TRBV27; TRBD1 might be the D (6 bases). Germline-derived CDR1 and CDR2 are MNHEY and SMNVEV (reference sequence). CDR3 length equals 16 residues. Trimming removed 7 bases at V and 0 bases at J, with 16 bases between. CDR3 amino acids: CASKFRRGPSYNEQFF. The CDR3, as DNA: TGTGCCAGCAAATTTCGCAGGGGTCCCTCCTACAATGAGCAGTTCTTC.

V usage is TRBV5-1 and J usage is TRBJ1-1; D gene ambiguous. The CDR3 loop spans 15 amino acids. Trimming took 4 bases from V and 4 from J, leaving 17 bases between them. Germline V gives CDR1 SGHRS, CDR2 YFSETQ. The CDR3 here is CASSPTDSQLTEAFF. CDR3 coding DNA: TGCGCCAGCAGCCCTACCGATTCACAGCTCACTGAAGCTTTCTTT.

V usage is TRBV7-2 and J usage is TRBJ2-7; 9 positions match TRBD2. This CDR3 is 15 amino acids long. CDR1 and CDR2 from the germline V gene are SGHTA and FQGNSA. Unmatched junction bases numbered 13, after V lost 4 bases and J lost 9 bases. The CDR3 sequence: CASSSTSGRQARQYF. The CDR3 DNA reads TGTGCCAGCAGCTCTACCAGCGGGAGGCAAGCTAGGCAGTACTTC.

The chain couples TRBV4-2 to TRBJ2-3; maybe TRBD2 (5 bases). The CDR3 covers 17 residues. In germline, CDR1 is LGHNA, CDR2 YNFKEQ. V lost 0 bases and J lost 0, with 13 bases in between. CDR3 region: CASSQDQKRTSTDTQYF. As DNA, the CDR3 is TGTGCCAGCAGCCAAGATCAAAAGCGGACTAGCACAGATACGCAGTATTTT.

The chain carries TRBV28 and TRBJ2-3, with a weak D call TRBD2 (6 bases). CDR1 MDHEN and CDR2 SYDVKM come from the germline V gene. V lost 6 bases and J lost 3, with 13 bases in between. This CDR3 is 14 amino acids long. CDR3 amino acids: CASRTGGQTDTQYF. The CDR3 DNA reads as TGTGCCAGCAGGACCGGAGGGCAGACAGATACGCAGTATTTT.

The chain joins TRBV6-1 to TRBJ2-7, with 7 bases matching TRBD1. Per the germline V gene, CDR1 is MNHNS and CDR2 is SASEGT. There are 13 residues in the CDR3. After removal of 7 bases from V and 2 bases from J, the junction contained 5 bases not matched to a gene. CDR3 in amino acids: CASKGQDTYEQYF. CDR3 DNA sequence: TGTGCCAGCAAAGGACAGGATACCTACGAGCAGTACTTC.

This clone came up a few times. The chain employs TRBV19 and TRBJ1-5; TRBD1 matches at 7 bases. Losses at the gene ends were 5 bases for V and 6 bases for J; bases not matched to a gene: 4. This CDR3 spans 13 amino acids. CDR1 is LNHDA, CDR2 SQIVND, per germline (reference sequence). In nucleotides, the CDR3 is TGTGCCAGTAGTGCGACAGGGTCTCAGCCCCAGCATTTT. Translating it yields CASSATGSQPQHF.

Regarding this clone: The sample carries other DNA sequences with the same CDR3. In nucleotides, the CDR3 is TGTGCCAGCAGCTTTCCAGGGTATGGTGGCTACACCTTC. Amino acid sequence: CASSFPGYGGYTF. The V gene is TRBV11-2, the J gene TRBJ1-2, with D tentatively TRBD1 (5 bases). Germline V gene lookup returns CDR1 SGHAT and CDR2 FQNNGV. The CDR3 runs 13 residues. The germline V and J ends were trimmed by 3 bases and 7 bases, with 12 bases remaining between them.

This clone was observed a single time. V gene TRBV5-1 combines with J gene TRBJ1-2; 7 bases line up with TRBD1. CDR1 is SGHRS and CDR2 is YFSETQ in the germline V gene. The junction had 13 bases not matched to a gene; V was cut back by 0 bases and J by 5 bases. CDR3 length equals 17 residues. The CDR3 region has the DNA TGCGCCAGCAGCTTGGGGGAGGACAGGCGTCTCTTATATGGCTACACCTTC. Its translation: CASSLGEDRRLLYGYTF.

The rearrangement links TRBV15 to TRBJ2-5, with a weak D call TRBD1 (5 bases). Gene TRBJ2-7 matches the end of the DNA better, so the J call may be wrong. The CDR3 totals 16 residues. Per germline, CDR1 LNHNV and CDR2 YYDKDF (reference sequence). The CDR3 sequence: CATSRVGDGATYEQYF. As DNA, the CDR3 is TGTGCCACCAGCAGAGTAGGGGATGGGGCCACCTACGAGCAGTACTTC.

This chain connects TRBV18 to TRBJ2-7, with D perhaps TRBD1 (6 bases). This CDR3 has 13 residues. Looked up from germline, CDR1 is KGHSH and CDR2 is LQKENI. The germline V and J ends were trimmed by 0 bases and 6 bases, with 9 bases remaining between them. DNA of the CDR3: TGTGCCAGCTCACCACCGTCCAGGGGCGAGCAGTACTTC. Translated: CASSPPSRGEQYF.

The chain carries TRBV5-1 and TRBJ2-3; 10 bases are shared with TRBD2. V lost 4 bases and J lost 7; bases outside the gene matches: 6. Germline V gives CDR1 SGHRS, CDR2 YFSETQ. This CDR3 region has 14 residues. The CDR3 nucleotides read TGCGCCAGCAGCACCGGACTAGCGGAACATACGCAGTATTTT. This translates into CASSTGLAEHTQYF.